This is a list of T cell receptor beta chains from one sample in a study of T-cell reconstitution after alpha-beta-depleted transplantation in children. TCRdb independently ran MiXCR on the PCR reads; one entry per CDR3 protein. The sample lists about 590,000 distinct CDR3 sequences, over 10% occurring once. The source material was PBMCs, mostly from graft donor cells, sampled 360 days after TCRalphabeta/CD19-depleted stem cell transplant. The source is a male patient younger than 18 who had a stem cell transplant for acute myeloid leukemia, so the T cells may come from the graft donor. Each CDR3 is given with its conserved first and last residue. The order of the fields is J gene, D gene, V gene, clone size, CDR3 DNA, CDR3 protein. D genes are given only for firm matches. Clone sizes are given selectively: once, few, many, or a class where the clone is expanded.

TRBJ2-3	NA	TRBV20-1	NA	TGCAGTGCTAGTGAACCACCCGGCGGAGATACGCAGTATTTT	CSASEPPGGDTQYF
TRBJ2-7	TRBD2	TRBV7-2	NA	TGTGCCAGCAGCTTAGTTACTAGCGGGGCCTACGAGCAGTACTTC	CASSLVTSGAYEQYF
TRBJ2-1	TRBD2	TRBV20-1	many	TGCAGTGCTTCTCAGCGGGAGGACGCCTACAATGAGCAGTTCTTC	CSASQREDAYNEQFF
TRBJ2-7	TRBD2	TRBV28	few	TGTGCCAGCAGTTTGGCTAGCGGAGCAGGCCTTTCCTACGAGCAGTACTTC	CASSLASGAGLSYEQYF
TRBJ2-7	TRBD2	TRBV27	many	TGTGCCAGCAGTCCGATCCCGGCTAGCGGCTACGAGCAGTACTTC	CASSPIPASGYEQYF
TRBJ2-3	TRBD2	TRBV12-3/TRBV12-4	NA	TGTGCCAGCAGTTTAGCGAGGCAACTAGCGGGAGTTGGGGATACGCAGTATTTT	CASSLARQLAGVGDTQYF
TRBJ2-1	NA	TRBV7-2	NA	TGTGCCAGCAGCTTACGAGACGGAAGTCGCGATGAGCAGTTCTTC	CASSLRDGSRDEQFF
TRBJ2-2	TRBD2	TRBV5-1	few	TGCGCCAGCAGCCCCCCGGGACTAGCGGGAGGATACGCGAACACCGGGGAGCTGTTTTTT	CASSPPGLAGGYANTGELFF
TRBJ2-5	NA	TRBV7-8	NA	TGTGCCAGCAGCTTAGCCGATCCCCGGGAGACCCAGTACTTC	CASSLADPRETQYF
TRBJ2-7	TRBD2	TRBV3-1	few	TGTGCCAGCAGCCAAGCGGCGGGAGGGGCGGACGAGCAGTACTTC	CASSQAAGGADEQYF
TRBJ2-1	TRBD1	TRBV4-3	few	TGCGCCAGCAGCCAAGATACGGACAGGACCAAGCAGTTCTTC	CASSQDTDRTKQFF
TRBJ2-7	NA	TRBV6-5	NA	TGTGCCAGCAGTTACAAGGGGGGCTACGAGCAGTACTTC	CASSYKGGYEQYF
TRBJ2-2	TRBD2	TRBV5-5	many	TGTGCCAGCAGTAGGCCTAGCGGGGGCACCGGGGAGCTGTTTTTT	CASSRPSGGTGELFF
TRBJ2-1	NA	TRBV24-1	few	TGTGCCACCAGTGATTTTCCTACCTACAATGAGCAGTTCTTC	CATSDFPTYNEQFF
TRBJ2-2	TRBD2	TRBV20-1	few	TGCAGTGCTACCATAGCGGGAGGAACCGGGGAGCTGTTTTTT	CSATIAGGTGELFF
TRBJ2-2	TRBD2	TRBV7-3	NA	TGTGCCAGCAGCCCAGCGGGAGGGACCGGGGAGCTGTTTTTT	CASSPAGGTGELFF
TRBJ1-2	NA	TRBV7-9	NA	TGTGCCAGCAGCGTCGCGGGCGGCTACACCTTC	CASSVAGGYTF
TRBJ2-1	NA	TRBV27	NA	TGTGCCAGCAGTTTATACCCAGGGGAATACAATGAGCAGTTCTTC	CASSLYPGEYNEQFF
TRBJ2-5	NA	TRBV18	few	TGTGCCAGCTCACCAAGGCTCAGTAGTAGAGAAAGCCCGGAGACCCAGTACTTC	CASSPRLSSRESPETQYF
TRBJ2-1	NA	TRBV28	few	TGTGCCAGCAGTTCATTCGGGAGTAGGCCGGTTGAGCAGTTCTTC	CASSSFGSRPVEQFF
TRBJ2-3	TRBD2	TRBV27	NA	TGTGCCAGCAGTCCCCTCGGGACTAGCGGGAACACAGATACGCAGTATTTT	CASSPLGTSGNTDTQYF
TRBJ2-2	NA	TRBV19	many	TGTGCCAGCAGCATTGGACCCAACACCGGGGAGCTGTTTTTT	CASSIGPNTGELFF
TRBJ1-2	TRBD1	TRBV20-1	few	TGCAGTGCTAGCGGACAGGGCCCTTATGGCTACACCTTC	CSASGQGPYGYTF